Sequencing of this TCR beta chain was carried out in a study of CD8 T cells in Susac syndrome. Findings and limits, study-wide: The number of individuals included in the study's TCR sequencing and HLA analysis was acknowledged as relatively small.

It was with random hexamers that about 0.45 to 1 ug RNA was reverse transcribed. The method of amplification for TCR beta CDR3 was immunoSEQ multiplex PCR, covering 54 Vbeta and 13 Jbeta. Each CDR3 protein is one row after TCRdb ran MiXCR on the immunoSEQ multiplex PCR reads. The table shows 150,000 or so distinct CDR3 sequences, with around 95% occurring only once. TEMRA cells were FACS-enriched and CD8+ and CD4+ T cells negatively isolated. Worth noting for this clonotype: As yet, its antigen is unknown.

Trimming removed 4 bases from V and 0 bases from J, with 19 bases in between. The germline V gene has CDR1 MGHRA and CDR2 YSYEKL. The CDR3 runs 18 residues. The sequenced sample was CD8+ T cells from PBMCs. The genes are TRBV4-1 and TRBJ1-5; D might be TRBD1 (6 bases). The sequence came from a human donor with multiple sclerosis. CDR3: CASSPRGTDAYSNQPQHF. The CDR3 DNA sequence: TGCGCCAGCAGCCCGAGGGGGACGGATGCCTATAGCAATCAGCCCCAGCATTTT.